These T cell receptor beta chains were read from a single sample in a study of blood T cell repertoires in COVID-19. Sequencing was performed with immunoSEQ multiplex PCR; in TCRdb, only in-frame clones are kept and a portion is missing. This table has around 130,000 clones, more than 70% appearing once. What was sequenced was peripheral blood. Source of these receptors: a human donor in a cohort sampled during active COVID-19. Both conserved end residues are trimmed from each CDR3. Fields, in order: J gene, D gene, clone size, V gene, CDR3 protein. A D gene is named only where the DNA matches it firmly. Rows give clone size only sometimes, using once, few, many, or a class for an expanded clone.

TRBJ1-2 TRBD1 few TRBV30 AWTSGQGYYGYT
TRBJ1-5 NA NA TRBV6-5 ASRLGPREDQPQH
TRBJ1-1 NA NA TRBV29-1 SVERGLEAF
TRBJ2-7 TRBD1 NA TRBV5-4 ASSSAGTGLYEQY
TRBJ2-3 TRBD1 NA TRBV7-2 ASSGRQGSTDTQY
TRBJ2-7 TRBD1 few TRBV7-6 ASSPPGWTGSYEQY
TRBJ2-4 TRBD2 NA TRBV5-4 ASSEAFRSAGGPDIQY
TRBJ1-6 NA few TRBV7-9 ASMWEAGPSPLH
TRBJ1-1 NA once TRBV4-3 ASSQDGGTEAF
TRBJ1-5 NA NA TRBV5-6 ASSRSGEVNQPQH
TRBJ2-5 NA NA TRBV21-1 ASSTWTSGTETQY
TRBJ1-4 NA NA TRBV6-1 ASSEGQSDEKLF
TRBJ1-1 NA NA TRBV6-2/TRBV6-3 ASSLRVHTEAF
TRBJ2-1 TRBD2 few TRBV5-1 ASSTGGNEQF
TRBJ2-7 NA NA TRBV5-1 ASSAQDRGSLEQY
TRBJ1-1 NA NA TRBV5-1 ASSPSGKINTEAF
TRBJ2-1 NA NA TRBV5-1 ASSSAGVTGTQF
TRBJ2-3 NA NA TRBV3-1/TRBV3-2 ASSQDLQGTDTQY
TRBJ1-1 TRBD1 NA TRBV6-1 ASSEKDRGFVRAF
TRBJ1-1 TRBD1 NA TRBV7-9 ASSLVTGGITEAF
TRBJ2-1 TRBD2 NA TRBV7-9 ASSPISGGYNEQF
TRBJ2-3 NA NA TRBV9 ASSVVPGLGTDTQY
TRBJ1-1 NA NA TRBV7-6 ASSLDEGMNTEAF
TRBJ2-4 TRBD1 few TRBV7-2 ASSLGRGQVNIQY
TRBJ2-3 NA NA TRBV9 ASSVEEGAWGTDTQY
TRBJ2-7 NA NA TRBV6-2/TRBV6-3 ASSYLRTRGNYEQY
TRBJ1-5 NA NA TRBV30 AWTGNSNQPQH
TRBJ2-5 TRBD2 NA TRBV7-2 ASSLAVLAGGAETQY
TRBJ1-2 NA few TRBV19 ASSMSFWGDDYGYT
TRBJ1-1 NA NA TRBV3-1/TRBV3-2 ASSSGGGVGTEAF
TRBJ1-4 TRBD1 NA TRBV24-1 ATSDSRTGGDEKLF